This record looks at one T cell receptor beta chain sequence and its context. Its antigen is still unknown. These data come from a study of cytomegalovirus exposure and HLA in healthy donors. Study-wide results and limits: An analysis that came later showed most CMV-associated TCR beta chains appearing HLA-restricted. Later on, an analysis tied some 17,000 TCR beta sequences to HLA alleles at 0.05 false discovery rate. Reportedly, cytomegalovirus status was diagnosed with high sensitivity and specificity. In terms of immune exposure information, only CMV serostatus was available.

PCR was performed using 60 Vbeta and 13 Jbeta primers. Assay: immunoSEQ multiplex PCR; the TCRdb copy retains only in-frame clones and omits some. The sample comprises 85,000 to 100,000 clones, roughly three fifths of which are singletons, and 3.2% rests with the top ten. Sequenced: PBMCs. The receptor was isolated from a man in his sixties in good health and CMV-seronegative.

Here the CDR3 reads CASSLEGSSYNEQFF. CDR3 nucleotides: TGTGCCAGCAGTTTAGAGGGAAGCTCCTACAATGAGCAGTTCTTC. The chain uses TRBV12-1 and TRBJ2-1; the table calls TRBD2, which could not be checked here. TRBV12-1 is deemed a pseudogene. CDR3 length: 15 amino acids.